The clone carrying this TCR beta chain is identified as medium-sized from frequency. TRB was amplified by touch-down multiplex PCR, primer pools A and B combined. TCRdb processed the multiplex PCR reads again and assigns one entry to each CDR3 protein, with no DNA. In total, the table holds roughly 5,800 distinct CDR3 sequences. The CDR3 spans 16 residues. Germline values: CDR1 LNHDA, CDR2 SQIVND (reference sequence). The data were obtained in a study of T cell clusters in autoimmune cytopenias. TRB was amplified from around 250 ng of peripheral blood genomic DNA per sample. The same sample was also studied in work on T cell repertoires in aging, cancer and after chemotherapy.

What was sequenced was peripheral blood. The clonotype was recovered from a human donor in good health. The chain has TRBV19 and TRBJ1-2; the TCRdb D gene call, TRBD1, has no DNA to confirm it. The chain's CDR3 is CASSFTPWDEGYGYTF.